These 10 T cell receptor beta chains originate from one sample sequenced in a study of cytomegalovirus exposure and HLA in healthy donors. Use of 60 Vbeta and 13 Jbeta primers characterized the PCR. Only in-frame clones appear in the TCRdb table, and some are missing; sequencing was by immunoSEQ multiplex PCR. The sample includes some 200,000 clones, 9.5% of them seen just once. Sequencing was performed on PBMCs. The receptor set was obtained from a woman in her twenties or thirties in good health and CMV-seropositive.

This clone was counted only a few times. V and J are TRBV2 and TRBJ2-1; 11 nucleotides line up with TRBD2. Per germline, CDR1 SNHLY and CDR2 FYNNEI. The CDR3 is made up of 15 amino acids. V was clipped by 4 bases and J by 5 bases; unmatched bases: 4. CDR3 loop: CASSGRLAGNNEQFF. CDR3 in DNA: TGTGCCAGCAGTGGGAGACTAGCGGGAAACAATGAGCAGTTCTTC. The full variable domain, with the rest looked up from reference TRBV2 and TRBJ2-1, is EPEVTQTPSHQVTQMGQEVILRCVPISNHLYFYWYRQILGQKVEFLVSFYNNEISEKSEIFDDQFSVERPDGSNFTLKIRSTKLEDSAMYFCASSGRLAGNNEQFFGPGTRLTVL.

This clone has more than one count but fewer than ten. Other DNA sequences of this sample code for an identical CDR3. The chain employs TRBV9 and TRBJ2-3; D uncertain. CDR1 and CDR2 (germline): SGDLS, YYNGEE. V lost 0 bases and J 0 bases, leaving 8 bases between the germline ends. The CDR3 loop spans 15 amino acids. The DNA of the CDR3 is TGTGCCAGCAGCGTAGCGGTTACTAGCACAGATACGCAGTATTTT. The encoded protein is CASSVAVTSTDTQYF.

This sequence joins TRBV4-1 and TRBJ2-7; TRBD2 matches 8 bases. The CDR3 is 17 residues long. CDR1 is MGHRA and CDR2 is YSYEKL in the germline V gene. Germline trimming cut 1 base from V and 0 bases from J; bases unmatched to any gene: 8. The CDR3 DNA sequence: TGCGCCAGCAGCCAAGCCCCGGGAAGCGGGAGCTCCTACGAGCAGTACTTC. As protein: CASSQAPGSGSSYEQYF.

The rearrangement joins TRBV7-9 to TRBJ2-1; 11 positions match TRBD2. This CDR3 has 15 residues. Trimming took 5 bases from V and 6 from J; bases not matched to a gene: 6. CDR1 SEHNR and CDR2 FQNEAQ come from the germline V gene (reference sequence). The CDR3 loop is CASSTGSGGGNEQFF. The CDR3 DNA reads as TGTGCCAGCAGCACGGGTAGCGGGGGGGGCAATGAGCAGTTCTTC.

This clone has only a few counts. The J gene is TRBJ2-1, the V gene TRBV11-2; D not certain. The germline V gene has CDR1 SGHAT and CDR2 FQNNGV. CDR3 size: 13 residues. V shed 8 bases and J shed 4 bases, with 12 bases lying between them. The CDR3: CASGLSRYNEQFF. DNA for the CDR3: TGTGCCAGCGGTCTTAGCCGATACAATGAGCAGTTCTTC. Drawing the rest from reference TRBV11-2 and TRBJ2-1, the complete variable domain is EAGVAQSPRYKIIEKRQSVAFWCNPISGHATLYWYQQILGQGPKLLIQFQNNGVVDDSQLPKDRFSAERLKGVDSTLKIQPAKLEDSAVYLCASGLSRYNEQFFGPGTRLTVL.

This clone was seen only a few times. CDR3 region: CASSEAPGLIETQYF. DNA of the CDR3: TGTGCCAGCAGTGAGGCTCCGGGACTTATAGAGACCCAGTACTTC. The chain recombines TRBV6-1 with TRBJ2-5; perhaps TRBD2 as D (6 bases). The CDR3 length is 15 residues. The V gene's germline CDR1 is MNHNS and CDR2 SASEGT. The V and J ends lost 3 bases and 4 bases respectively, with 15 bases between them.

The chain links TRBV2 to TRBJ1-2; D is perhaps TRBD1 (5 bases). Germline lookup yields CDR1 SNHLY and CDR2 FYNNEI. The CDR3 extends over 13 amino acids. The ends were cut back, 6 bases at V and 8 bases at J, with 16 bases in the middle. CDR3 sequence: CASSRTWEGGYTF. CDR3 coding DNA: TGTGCCAGCAGCCGGACATGGGAGGGGGGCTACACCTTC.

This clone was recorded a few times. The chain combines TRBV4-1 with TRBJ1-2; 7 bases map to TRBD1. V shed 4 bases and J 8 bases; nucleotides not matched to a gene: 7. The CDR3 covers 13 residues. Germline CDR1 MGHRA, CDR2 YSYEKL. For the CDR3, the DNA is TGCGCCAGCAGCCGGGGACAGTTTAAGGGCTACACCTTC. Translating gives CASSRGQFKGYTF.

This clone turned up a few times. V gene TRBV29-1 combines with J gene TRBJ2-1; 11 nucleotides match TRBD2. The ends lost 7 bases at V and 3 bases at J; junction bases unmatched: 2. The CDR3 consists of 13 residues. Germline V gene lookup returns CDR1 SQVTM and CDR2 ANQGSEA. CDR3 coding DNA: TGCAGCGCCGGGACTAGCGGCTACAATGAGCAGTTCTTC. It yields the protein CSAGTSGYNEQFF.

This chain connects TRBV5-6 to TRBJ2-7, with a weak D call TRBD1 (6 bases). Trimming pared 3 bases from V and 3 bases from J, leaving 7 bases between. CDR3 length equals 12 residues. Germline V lookup: CDR1 SGHDT, CDR2 YYEEEE. For the CDR3, the DNA is TGTGCCAGCAGCTCCAGGGGCTACGAGCAGTACTTC. Protein sequence: CASSSRGYEQYF.